This TCR beta chain was observed in a study of T cell responses to AZD1222 COVID-19 vaccine. The assay was immunoSEQ multiplex PCR, and TCRdb's table has in-frame clones only and misses some. The repertoire consists of 120,000 or so clones, with 88% occurring once and the leading ten covering about 4.9%. Germline CDR1 SNHLY, CDR2 FYNNEI. This CDR3 is built from 14 residues. Trimming stripped 8 bases from V and 3 bases from J, with 14 bases between. Sequenced material: peripheral blood, taken on day 0 of AZD1222 vaccination. The TCR comes from an adult in good health. V usage is TRBV2 and J usage is TRBJ1-3, with D possibly being TRBD1 (5 bases). CDR3 in amino acids: CASWGTARGNTIYF. The CDR3 coding sequence is TGTGCCAGCTGGGGGACTGCGCGTGGAAACACCATATATTTT. Full variable domain (missing parts from reference TRBV2 and TRBJ1-3): EPEVTQTPSHQVTQMGQEVILRCVPISNHLYFYWYRQILGQKVEFLVSFYNNEISEKSEIFDDQFSVERPDGSNFTLKIRSTKLEDSAMYFCASWGTARGNTIYFGEGSWLTVV.